This entry concerns a single T cell receptor (beta chain). Its antigen is unknown. This sample stems from a study of CD8+ T cells in alopecia areata. For the study at large: Tofacitinib administration persisted for 6 to 18 months, succeeded by 6 months off drug.

The treatment: oral pan-JAK inhibitor, 5-10 mg twice daily. Study outcomes and limitations: Whereas mice showed it more clearly, TCR sharing across patients was murkier, possibly because of HLA.

V gave up 4 bases and J gave up 4 bases; unmatched junction bases: 5. The CDR3 consists of 15 residues. The V gene's germline CDR1 is PRHDT and CDR2 FYEKMQ (reference sequence). As the sequencing template, cDNA was produced by extracting RNA and reverse transcribing it. Using immunoSEQ multiplex PCR, the repertoire was profiled, and TCRdb retains in-frame clones only, with some absent. The data hold roughly 46,000 clones, with approximately 65% observed a single time. This receptor was obtained from a human donor with alopecia areata. The V and J genes are TRBV13 and TRBJ2-7; 12 bases fit TRBD2. This sample comprised CD8+ T cells sorted from blood, obtained at week 4, from a patient treated with tofacitinib. In DNA form, the CDR3 reads TGTGCCAGCAGCTCGAGACTAGCGGGGGTTTACGAGCAGTACTTC. This sequence encodes CASSSRLAGVYEQYF.